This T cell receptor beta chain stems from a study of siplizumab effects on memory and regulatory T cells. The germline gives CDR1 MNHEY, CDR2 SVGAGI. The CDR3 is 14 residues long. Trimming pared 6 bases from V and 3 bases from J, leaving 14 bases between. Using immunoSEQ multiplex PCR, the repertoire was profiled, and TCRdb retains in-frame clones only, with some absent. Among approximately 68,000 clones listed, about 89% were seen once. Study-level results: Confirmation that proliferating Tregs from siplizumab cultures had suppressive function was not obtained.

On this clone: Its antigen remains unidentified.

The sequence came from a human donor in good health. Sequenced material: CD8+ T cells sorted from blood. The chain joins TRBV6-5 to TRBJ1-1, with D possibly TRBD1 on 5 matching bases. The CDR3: CASSRDVGYTEAFF. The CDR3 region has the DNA TGTGCCAGCAGCCGGGACGTTGGGTACACTGAAGCTTTCTTT.